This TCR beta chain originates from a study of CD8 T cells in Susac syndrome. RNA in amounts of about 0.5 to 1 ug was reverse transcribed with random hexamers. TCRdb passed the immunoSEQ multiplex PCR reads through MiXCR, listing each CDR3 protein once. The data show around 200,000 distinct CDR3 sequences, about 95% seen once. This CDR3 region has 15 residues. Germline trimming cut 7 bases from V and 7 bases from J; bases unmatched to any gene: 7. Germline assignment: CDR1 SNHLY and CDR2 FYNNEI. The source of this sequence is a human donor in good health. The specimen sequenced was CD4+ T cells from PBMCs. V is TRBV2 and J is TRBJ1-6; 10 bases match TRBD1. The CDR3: CASTRDRGSNSPLHF. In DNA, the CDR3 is TGTGCCAGCACCCGGGACAGGGGCTCCAATTCACCCCTCCACTTT.